This T cell receptor beta chain emerged from a study of blood T cell repertoires in COVID-19. The overall study: T cells, B-cell-depleted T cells, or PBMCs provided the cDNA or gDNA that served as material.

CDR1 and CDR2 (germline): MNHEY, SVGEGT. The V end lost 7 bases, the J end lost 7 bases, and 16 bases lay between the germline ends. This CDR3 comprises 13 residues. The protocol was immunoSEQ multiplex PCR, while the TCRdb copy is restricted to in-frame clones and leaves out a portion. The data show almost 200,000 clones, roughly 77% seen once. This TCR was sampled from a woman aged 40 to 55 with COVID-19, enrolled during active disease. The chain carries TRBV6-2 or TRBV6-3 and TRBJ1-2; weak D call: TRBD1 (5 bases). The sample comprised peripheral blood. CDR3 loop: CASIPFQGSGYTF. The DNA of the CDR3 is TGTGCCAGCATCCCCTTCCAGGGTAGTGGCTACACCTTC.